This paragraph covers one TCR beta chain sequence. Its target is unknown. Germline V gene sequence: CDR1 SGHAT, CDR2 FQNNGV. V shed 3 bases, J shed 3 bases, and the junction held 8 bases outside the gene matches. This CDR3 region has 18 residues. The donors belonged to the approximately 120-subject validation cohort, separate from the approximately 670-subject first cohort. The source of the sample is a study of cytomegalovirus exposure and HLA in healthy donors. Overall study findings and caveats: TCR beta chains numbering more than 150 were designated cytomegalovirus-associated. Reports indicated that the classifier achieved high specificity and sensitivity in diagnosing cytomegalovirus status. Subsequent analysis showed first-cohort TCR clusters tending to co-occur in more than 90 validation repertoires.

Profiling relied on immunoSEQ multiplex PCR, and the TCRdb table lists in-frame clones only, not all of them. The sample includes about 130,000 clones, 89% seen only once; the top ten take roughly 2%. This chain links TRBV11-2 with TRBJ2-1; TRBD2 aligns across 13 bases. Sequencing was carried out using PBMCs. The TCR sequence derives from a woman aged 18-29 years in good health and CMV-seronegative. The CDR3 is CASSLLLAGGQSYNEQFF. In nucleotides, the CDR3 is TGTGCCAGCAGCTTGTTACTAGCGGGAGGGCAAAGCTACAATGAGCAGTTCTTC.